The present T cell receptor (beta chain) was sequenced within a study of control samples from healthy donors and cancer patients. Profiled with immunoSEQ multiplex PCR; TCRdb holds only in-frame clones, not every one. The data hold 100,000 to 150,000 clones, with roughly 90% observed a single time. CDR1 is MGHRA, CDR2 YSYEKL, per germline. This CDR3 region has 15 residues. V was shortened by 4 bases and J by 5 bases, with 16 bases between the two germline ends. V usage is TRBV4-1 and J usage is TRBJ2-3; D may correspond to TRBD1 or TRBD2 (6 bases each). Sequencing was carried out using PBMCs. The clonotype comes from a man between 45 and 60 years old with head and neck cancer. In DNA, the CDR3 is TGCGCCAGCAGCCCCTTTTGGGGGGCGGGAGATACGCAGTATTTT. This gives the protein CASSPFWGAGDTQYF.